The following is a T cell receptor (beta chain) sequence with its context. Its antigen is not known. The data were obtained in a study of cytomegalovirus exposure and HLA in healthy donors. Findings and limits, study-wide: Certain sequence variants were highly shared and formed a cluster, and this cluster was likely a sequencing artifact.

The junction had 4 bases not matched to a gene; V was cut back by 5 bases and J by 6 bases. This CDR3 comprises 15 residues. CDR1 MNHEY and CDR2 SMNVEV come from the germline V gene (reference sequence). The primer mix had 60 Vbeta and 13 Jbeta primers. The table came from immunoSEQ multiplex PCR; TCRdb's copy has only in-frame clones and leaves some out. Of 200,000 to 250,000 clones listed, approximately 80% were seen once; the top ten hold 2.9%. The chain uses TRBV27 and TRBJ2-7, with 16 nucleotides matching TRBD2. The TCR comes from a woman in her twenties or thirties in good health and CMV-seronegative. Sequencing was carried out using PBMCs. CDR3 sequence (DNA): TGTGCCAGCAGTCCCGGGACTAGCGGGAGGGGCGAGCAGTACTTC. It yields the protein CASSPGTSGRGEQYF.